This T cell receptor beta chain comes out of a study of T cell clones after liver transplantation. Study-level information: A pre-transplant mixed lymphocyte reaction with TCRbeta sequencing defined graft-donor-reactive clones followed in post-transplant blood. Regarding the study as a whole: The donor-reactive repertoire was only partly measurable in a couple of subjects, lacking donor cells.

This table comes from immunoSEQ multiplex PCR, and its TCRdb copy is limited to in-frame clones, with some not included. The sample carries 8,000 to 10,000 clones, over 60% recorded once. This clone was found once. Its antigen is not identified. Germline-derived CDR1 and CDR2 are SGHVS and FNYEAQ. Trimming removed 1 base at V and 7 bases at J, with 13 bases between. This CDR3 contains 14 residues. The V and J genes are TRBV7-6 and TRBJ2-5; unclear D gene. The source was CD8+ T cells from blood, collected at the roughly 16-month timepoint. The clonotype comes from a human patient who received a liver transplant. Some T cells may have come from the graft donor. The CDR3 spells CASSLVSSPGTQYF. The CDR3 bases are TGTGCCAGCAGCTTAGTGTCCTCGCCGGGGACCCAGTACTTC. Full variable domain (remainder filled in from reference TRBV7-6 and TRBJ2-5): GAGVSQSPRYKVTKRGQDVALRCDPISGHVSLYWYRQALGQGPEFLTYFNYEAQQDKSGLPNDRFSAERPEGSISTLTIQRTEQRDSAMYRCASSLVSSPGTQYFGPGTRLLVL.